Shown below are 8 T cell receptor beta chains from a single sample sequenced in a study of cytomegalovirus exposure and HLA in healthy donors (dated by TCRdb to 2016 to 2017). Libraries came from the immunoSEQ multiplex PCR assay. A mixture of 60 forward primers for TCR Vbeta segments and 13 reverse primers for TCR Jbeta segments was used in the multiplex PCR. In TCRdb, the immuneACCESS table is reduced to in-frame sequences with V and J assigned. These tables do not hold every clone; where another copy was compared, an unresolved V gene accounts for under half, and the others remain unexplained. A total of about 140,000 clones appear in this sample, just under 85% of them only once. The top ten clonotypes cover around 4.1% of the sample. The sample consisted of PBMCs. Receptors were obtained from a man aged 40-49 years in good health and CMV-seropositive.

V usage is TRBV6-5 and J usage is TRBJ2-5, with a weak D call TRBD2 (5 bases). CDR3 size: 15 residues. From germline, CDR1 is MNHEY and CDR2 SVGAGI. Trimming left V 4 bases short and J 4 bases short, with 16 bases between. The CDR3 DNA follows: TGTGCCAGCAGTTCAACACCGGGGTGGCGAGAGACCCAGTACTTC. It encodes CASSSTPGWRETQYF.

The rearrangement links TRBV5-1 to TRBJ2-4; 9 nucleotides align to TRBD1. CDR3 size: 16 residues. V gave up 4 bases and J gave up 11 bases; unmatched junction bases: 16. CDR1 is SGHRS, CDR2 YFSETQ, per germline. The CDR3 reads CASSLRSRDRAPVQYF. The CDR3 region has the DNA TGCGCCAGCAGCCTCAGGTCACGGGACAGGGCCCCTGTTCAGTACTTC.

V and J are TRBV11-2 and TRBJ2-1, with TRBD1 as a possible D gene (5 bases). Germline V CDR1 and CDR2: SGHAT, FQNNGV. This CDR3 comprises 15 residues. Trimming pared 5 bases from V and 1 base from J, leaving 12 bases between. The CDR3 here is CASSLSQGSYNEQFF. CDR3 sequence (DNA): TGTGCCAGCAGCCTTAGTCAGGGATCCTACAATGAGCAGTTCTTC.

The V gene is TRBV27, the J gene TRBJ1-6, with D possibly matching TRBD1 (6 bases). Per the germline V gene, CDR1 is MNHEY and CDR2 is SMNVEV (reference sequence). V was shortened by 2 bases and J by 4 bases, with 6 bases between the two germline ends. CDR3 length: 14 amino acids. The CDR3 DNA is TGTGCCAGCAGTTTACAGGGGTATAATTCACCCCTCCACTTT. This translates into CASSLQGYNSPLHF.

This clone was recorded once. The chain is built from TRBV7-2 and TRBJ2-2; TRBD2 agrees at 7 bases. The CDR3 extends over 15 amino acids. Trimming at V came to 5 bases and at J to 0 bases, leaving 3 bases not matched to a gene. Germline-derived CDR1 and CDR2 are SGHTA and FQGNSA. The CDR3 spells CASSEAGTNTGELFF. The CDR3 DNA follows: TGTGCCAGCAGCGAAGCGGGAACGAACACCGGGGAGCTGTTTTTT.

This chain connects TRBV27 to TRBJ2-1; 10 positions match TRBD2. V was clipped by 6 bases and J by 4 bases; unmatched bases: 6. This CDR3 is built from 15 residues. Germline assignment: CDR1 MNHEY and CDR2 SMNVEV (reference sequence). As DNA, the CDR3 is TGTGCCAGCAGATCCCGGACTAGCGGTTACAATGAGCAGTTCTTC. The encoded protein is CASRSRTSGYNEQFF.

The chain combines TRBV7-2 with TRBJ2-3; 10 nucleotides align to TRBD2. CDR1 and CDR2 from the germline V gene are SGHTA and FQGNSA. The CDR3 consists of 15 residues. V was clipped by 5 bases and J by 6 bases; unmatched bases: 8. The CDR3 sequence is CASSPRLAGADTQYF. The CDR3 DNA reads as TGTGCCAGCAGCCCCCGACTAGCGGGTGCGGATACGCAGTATTTT.

The CDR3 region is CASSPSGTYNEQFF. DNA for the CDR3: TGTGCCAGCAGCCCTAGCGGGACCTACAATGAGCAGTTCTTC. J is TRBJ2-1 and V is TRBV27; 9 nucleotides line up with TRBD2. The CDR3 is 14 residues long. Per the germline V gene, CDR1 is MNHEY and CDR2 is SMNVEV (reference sequence). Trimming at V came to 6 bases and at J to 2 bases, leaving 2 bases not matched to a gene.